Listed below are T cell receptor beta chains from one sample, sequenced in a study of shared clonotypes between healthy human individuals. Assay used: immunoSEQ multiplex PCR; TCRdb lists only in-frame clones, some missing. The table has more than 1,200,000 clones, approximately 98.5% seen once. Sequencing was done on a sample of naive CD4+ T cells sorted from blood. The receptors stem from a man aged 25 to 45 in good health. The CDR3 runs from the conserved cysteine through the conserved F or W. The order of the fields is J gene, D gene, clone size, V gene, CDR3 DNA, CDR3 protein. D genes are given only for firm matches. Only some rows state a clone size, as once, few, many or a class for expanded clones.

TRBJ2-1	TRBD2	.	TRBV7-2	TGTGCCAGCAGCGCGGGGACTAGCGGGAGGGCCGCCTACAATGAGCAGTTCTTC	CASSAGTSGRAAYNEQFF
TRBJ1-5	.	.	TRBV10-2	TGCGCCAGCAGAGACAGAAATAGCAATCAGCCCCAGCATTTT	CASRDRNSNQPQHF
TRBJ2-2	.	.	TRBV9	TGTGCCAGCAGCGTGGGAGGAGGGGTCGACAGAGGGGAGCTGTTTTTT	CASSVGGGVDRGELFF
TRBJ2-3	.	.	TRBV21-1	TGTGCCAGCAGCGGTGGCACAGATACGCAGTATTTT	CASSGGTDTQYF
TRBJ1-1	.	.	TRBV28	TGTGCCAGCAGTTTAGGGGGGAAACGACCCGACACTGAAGCTTTCTTT	CASSLGGKRPDTEAFF
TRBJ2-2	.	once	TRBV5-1	TGCGCCAGCAGCCCCCGCTCAGGGGCGCGTAGCGGGGAGCTGTTTTTT	CASSPRSGARSGELFF
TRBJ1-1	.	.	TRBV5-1	TGCGCCAGCAGCTTCTCAGGGGTGGGGAAAATGAACACTGAAGCTTTCTTT	CASSFSGVGKMNTEAFF
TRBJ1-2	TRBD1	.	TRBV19	TGTGCCAGTAGTATACGGGACAGTTATGGCTACACCTTC	CASSIRDSYGYTF
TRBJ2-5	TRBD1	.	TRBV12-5	TGTGCTAGTGGTTCCTTTGGGGACAGGGGGCAAGAGACCCAGTACTTC	CASGSFGDRGQETQYF
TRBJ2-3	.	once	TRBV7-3	TGTGCCAGCAGCTTAACTATGAGGGGCCTTAGCACAGATACGCAGTATTTT	CASSLTMRGLSTDTQYF
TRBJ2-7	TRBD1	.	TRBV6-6	TGTGCCAGCAGTTTGCGACAGGGGGCAATACGGTACGAGCAGTACTTC	CASSLRQGAIRYEQYF
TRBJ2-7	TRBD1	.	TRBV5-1	TGCGCCAGCAGCGTCACGACAGGGCACCACGAGCAGTACTTC	CASSVTTGHHEQYF
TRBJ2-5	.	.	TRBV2	TGTGCCAGCAGACGACAGACTAAAGAGACCCAGTACTTC	CASRRQTKETQYF
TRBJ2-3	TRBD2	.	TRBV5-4	TGTGCCAGCAGCAGAGGGACTAGTTCGAGCACAGATACGCAGTATTTT	CASSRGTSSSTDTQYF
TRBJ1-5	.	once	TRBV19	TGTGCCAGTAGTAATCTACGGCAGCCCCAGCATTTT	CASSNLRQPQHF
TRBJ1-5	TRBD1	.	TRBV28	TGTGCCAGCAGTTTCAGGGGGCAGGGTCAGCCCCAGCATTTT	CASSFRGQGQPQHF
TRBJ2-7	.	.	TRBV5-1	TGCGCCAGCAGCTCCGCCGACAGAGGCTACGAGCAGTACTTC	CASSSADRGYEQYF
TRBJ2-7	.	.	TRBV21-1	TGTGCCAGCAGCAAAGTGACAGGGGGCACTTACGAGCAGTACTTC	CASSKVTGGTYEQYF
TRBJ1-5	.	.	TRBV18	TGTGCCAGCTCACCAGGACAACCCAATCAGCCCCAGCATTTT	CASSPGQPNQPQHF
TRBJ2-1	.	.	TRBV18	TGTGCCAGCTCATCAACATCTGAGTCTACAAGTGAGCAGTTCTTC	CASSSTSESTSEQFF
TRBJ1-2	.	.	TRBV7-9	TGTGCCAGCAGCCGAAGTCACGAGAAGGACTATGGCTACACCTTC	CASSRSHEKDYGYTF
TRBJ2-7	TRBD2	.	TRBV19	TGTGCCAGTAGTACTATTAGCGGGAGGTATGGCTACGAGCAGTACTTC	CASSTISGRYGYEQYF
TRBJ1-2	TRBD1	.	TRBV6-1	TGTGCCAGCAGTGACGGGACAGGGATCTATGGCTACACCTTC	CASSDGTGIYGYTF
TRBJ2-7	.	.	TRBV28	TGTGCCAGCAGTTTACCGAACCGGGCCGAGCAGTACTTC	CASSLPNRAEQYF
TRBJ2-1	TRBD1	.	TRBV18	TGTGCCAGCTCACCAAGGACAGGGGGAGAATCCTACAATGAGCAGTTCTTC	CASSPRTGGESYNEQFF
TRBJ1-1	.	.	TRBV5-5	TGTGCCAGCCTAGGGCAGATTGAAGCTTTCTTT	CASLGQIEAFF
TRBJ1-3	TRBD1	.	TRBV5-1	TGCGCCAGCAGCTTGGTGACAGGGGAAGGAAACACCATATATTTT	CASSLVTGEGNTIYF
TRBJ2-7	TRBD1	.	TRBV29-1	TGCAGCCCGGCCAGACAGGGGGTCTCGAGGGAGCAGTACTTC	CSPARQGVSREQYF
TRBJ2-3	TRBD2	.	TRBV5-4	TGTGCCAGCAGCTTGGTTCCTAGCGGGAGATCAGATACGCAGTATTTT	CASSLVPSGRSDTQYF
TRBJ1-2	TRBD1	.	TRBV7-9	TGTGCCAGCAGCTTAGCGAGGACAGGGGAAGGAGCTAACTATGGCTACACCTTC	CASSLARTGEGANYGYTF
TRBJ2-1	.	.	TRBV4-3	TGCGCCAGCAGCCAAACGGGGGACTCCTACAATGAGCAGTTCTTC	CASSQTGDSYNEQFF
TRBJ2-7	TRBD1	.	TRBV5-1	TGCGCCAGCAGCTTGAAGGACAGGACCTACGAGCAGTACTTC	CASSLKDRTYEQYF
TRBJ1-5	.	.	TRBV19	TGTGCCAGTAGTATAATATCGGGGGAAGGGGCCCAGCATTTT	CASSIISGEGAQHF
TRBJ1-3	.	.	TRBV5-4	TGTGCCAGCAGCTTGGGGGCCCTCTCTGGAAACACCATATATTTT	CASSLGALSGNTIYF
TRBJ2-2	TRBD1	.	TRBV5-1	TGCGCCACGGGACAGGGTGGAACCGGGGAGCTGTTTTTT	CATGQGGTGELFF
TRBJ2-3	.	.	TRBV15	TGTGCCACCAGCCTTACTCGGTTGCGACAGCTCACAGATACGCAGTATTTT	CATSLTRLRQLTDTQYF
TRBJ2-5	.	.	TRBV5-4	TGTGCCAGCAGAGTTTCGACAGTCCAAGAGACCCAGTACTTC	CASRVSTVQETQYF
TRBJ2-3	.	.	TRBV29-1	TGCAGCGTTGAAAGGGATAGCACAGATACGCAGTATTTT	CSVERDSTDTQYF
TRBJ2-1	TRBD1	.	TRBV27	TGTGCCAGCAGTTTTTTGACGAGAGGGACAGGGACTAATGAGCAGTTCTTC	CASSFLTRGTGTNEQFF
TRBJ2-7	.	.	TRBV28	TGTGCCAGCAGTTTGCTTGACTGGGGAAACGAGCAGTACTTC	CASSLLDWGNEQYF
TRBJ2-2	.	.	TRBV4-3	TGCGCCAGCAGCCAAGGTCGGGCCTACTTAGGCGGGGAGCTGTTTTTT	CASSQGRAYLGGELFF
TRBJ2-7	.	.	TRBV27	TGTGCCAGCAGTTTATTCCTCGGGCAGAGTTACGAGCAGTACTTC	CASSLFLGQSYEQYF
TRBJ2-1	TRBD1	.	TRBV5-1	TGCGCCAGCAGCTTTTTCCCGGGACAGGGAGATGGGGATGAGCAGTTCTTC	CASSFFPGQGDGDEQFF
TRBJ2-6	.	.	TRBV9	TGTGCCAGCAGCGTAGGGATGGACAGCGACTCTGGGGCCAACGTCCTGACTTTC	CASSVGMDSDSGANVLTF
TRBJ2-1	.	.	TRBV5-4	TGTGCCAGCAGCTCCGGGACTCAGGGTGGCAATGAGCAGTTCTTC	CASSSGTQGGNEQFF